Listed here are 15 T cell receptor beta chains from one sample, sequenced in a study of tumor and adjacent non-tumor tissue in lung cancer. This sample's RNA came from whole unsorted tissue. A modified ARM-PCR protocol with three rounds of nested PCR amplified TCRbeta. Using its own MiXCR run on the multiplex PCR reads, TCRdb lists one record per CDR3 protein. The sample comprises 65,000 to 95,000 distinct CDR3 sequences, nearly 70% of which are singletons, and roughly 13% rests with the top ten. The specimen sequenced was lung tumor tissue. The receptor source for this set is a woman in her 70s with non-small cell lung cancer.

A remark on this clonotype: At one boundary the junction diverges from the germline segment, which might be a read error. In DNA, the CDR3 is TGTGCCAGCAGTACCAGTCAGGGGGCGAGGCGACAAGAGACCCAGTGCTTC. Its translation: CASSTSQGARRQETQCF. V usage is TRBV28 and J usage is TRBJ2-5, with TRBD1 identical over 8 bases. This CDR3 has 17 amino acids. The V gene's germline CDR1 is MDHEN and CDR2 SYDVKM.

V gene TRBV28 combines with J gene TRBJ2-1; D might be TRBD2 (7 bases). The V end lost 6 bases, the J end lost 9 bases, and 24 bases lay between the germline ends. The CDR3 has 16 residues. Germline V gives CDR1 MDHEN, CDR2 SYDVKM. The CDR3 reads CASRVGCGSLGAEQFF. The CDR3 bases are TGTGCCAGCAGGGTTGGTTGCGGGAGTCTGGGGGCTGAGCAGTTCTTC.

This clonotype was seen at least ten times. Its ends do not fully match the called genes, so a read error is possible. J is TRBJ2-3 and V is TRBV30; 10 bases line up with TRBD1. Germline CDR1 and CDR2: GTSNPN and SVGIG (reference sequence). The CDR3 has 14 amino acids. CDR3 sequence (DNA): TGTGCCCTATGGACAGGGGGTCGTCTAGCGGACCAGGGTTTT. Translating it yields CALWTGGRLADQGF.

The J gene is TRBJ1-1, the V gene TRBV6-6; possible D gene TRBD1, 6 bases. The V and J ends lost 5 bases and 0 bases respectively, with 16 bases between them. Germline-derived CDR1 and CDR2 are MNHNY and SVGAGI (reference sequence). This CDR3 has 16 residues. CDR3 DNA: TGTGCCAGCAGTCAAACCATGGGGGACATGAACACTGAAGCTTTCTTT. Its protein is CASSQTMGDMNTEAFF.

As to this clonotype: The junction shows a germline mismatch at one end, possibly a read error. DNA for the CDR3: TGTGCCAGCAATGAATACCCGGGGGCTGAAGCTTTCTTT. Protein: CASNEYPGAEAFF. This chain connects TRBV6-1 to TRBJ1-1, with D possibly being TRBD1 (5 bases). The CDR3 has 13 residues. Germline CDR1 is MNHNS and CDR2 is SASEGT.

On this clonotype: The conserved closing phenylalanine or tryptophan is absent in this CDR3, likely reflecting a read error. DNA of the CDR3: TGCAGCGTTAGGACCTCGGTGGGAATCGGGGAGCTGTTTCTT. Translation: CSVRTSVGIGELFL. V usage is TRBV29-1 and J usage is TRBJ2-2; no reliable D call. The CDR3 covers 14 residues. Germline loops: CDR1 SQVTM, CDR2 ANQGSEA. Trimming took off 5 bases at V and 7 bases at J, with 17 bases between the two ends.

On this clonotype itself: The junction departs from germline at one end; a sequencing error may be responsible. The rearrangement joins TRBV5-6 to TRBJ2-7; 9 nucleotides agree with TRBD2. Germline-derived CDR1 and CDR2 are SGHDT and YYEEEE. This CDR3 is 16 amino acids long. The CDR3 reads CTSSLAASGISYGQYF. CDR3 nucleotide sequence: TGTACCAGCAGCTTGGCTGCTAGCGGGATCTCCTACGGGCAGTACTTC.

With regard to this clonotype: A junction boundary mismatches the germline segment, possibly from a read error. This chain connects TRBV29-1 to TRBJ1-5; D uncertain. From germline, CDR1 is SQVTM and CDR2 ANQGSEA. This CDR3 comprises 13 residues. In nucleotides, the CDR3 is TGCAGCGTTGAAGTTGGTAGCAATCGGCCCCAGCATTTT. It translates to CSVEVGSNRPQHF.

This chain connects TRBV10-2 to TRBJ2-2; 10 nucleotides match TRBD2. Germline values: CDR1 WSHSY, CDR2 SAAADI. This CDR3 has 14 amino acids. The CDR3, as DNA: TGCGCTAGCGCTAGCGGGAGAGAGACCGGGGAGCTGTTTTTT. Amino acids: CASASGRETGELFF.

As regards this clonotype: One end of the junction is discordant with germline, which a read error may explain. The J gene is TRBJ2-1, the V gene TRBV4-1; D is ambiguous. This CDR3 has 15 amino acids. Germline CDR1 and CDR2: MGHRA and YSYEKL. CDR3 residues: CASSQGQSSYNERFF. The CDR3 bases are TGCGCAAGCAGCCAAGGTCAGAGTTCCTACAATGAGCGGTTCTTC.

Points on this clonotype: One junction end does not reproduce the germline sequence, and a read error may be involved. The chain combines TRBV5-6 with TRBJ2-3, with 7 bases identical to TRBD2. CDR3 length: 16 amino acids. Germline-derived CDR1 and CDR2 are SGHDT and YYEEEE. CDR3 DNA sequence: TGTGCCAGCAGTTTGGATCGGCAGCGGGACACAGATACGCAGTATTTT. It specifies CASSLDRQRDTDTQYF.

As to this clonotype: The CDR3 end shows no conserved phenylalanine or tryptophan, and so a read error is likely. The chain has TRBV30 and TRBJ2-5, with 7 bases that match TRBD1. The CDR3 length is 14 residues. CDR1 is GTSNPN, CDR2 SVGIG, per germline (reference sequence). The CDR3 DNA is TGTGACTGGAGTGGGGGACAGATAGAAGAGACCCAGTACGTC. Protein: CDWSGGQIEETQYV.

A note on this clonotype: Being one base from a much bigger clone, this may be a read error. The chain recombines TRBV28 with TRBJ2-7, with D hard to call. Trimming left V 6 bases short and J 3 bases short, with 12 bases between. CDR1 MDHEN and CDR2 SYDVKM come from the germline V gene. This CDR3 contains 13 residues. The CDR3 here is CASRGHGRYEQYF. CDR3 nucleotide sequence: TGTGCCAGCAGGGGTCATGGGCGCTACGAGCAGTACTTC.

This clonotype was observed once. This may be a read error: a much more frequent sequence differs by one nucleotide. The chain combines TRBV20-1 with TRBJ2-2, with D unclear. In germline, CDR1 is DFQATT, CDR2 SNEGSKA (reference sequence). The V end lost 3 bases, the J end lost 3 bases, and 11 bases lay between the germline ends. This CDR3 has 14 amino acids. The CDR3 protein is CSASEKLDTGELFF. DNA for the CDR3: TGCAGTGCTAGCGAGAAATTGGACACCGGGGAGCTGTTTTTT.

This clonotype was observed a handful of times. Possible read error: a much larger clone is one base away. The genes are TRBV11-2 and TRBJ2-1, with a possible D match to TRBD1 (6 bases). Trimming stripped 6 bases from V and 6 bases from J, with 18 bases between. CDR3 length: 15 amino acids. The germline gives CDR1 SGHAT, CDR2 FQNNGV. CDR3 region: CASRQTGTLGNEQFF. The CDR3 region has the DNA TGTGCCAGCAGACAAACAGGGACCCTCGGCAATGAGCAGTTCTTC.